A single sample gave rise to the 5 T cell receptor beta chains below, sequenced in a study of T cells in Graves' hyperthyroidism and ophthalmopathy. What was amplified from RNA transcripts were TCR beta CDR3 regions. During a first-round RT-PCR of the TCR CDR3, the HTBI primer set was used. TCRdb reanalysed the multiplex PCR reads using MiXCR and keeps one entry per CDR3 protein. The sample holds hundreds of thousands of distinct CDR3 sequences, 20% seen once. The specimen sequenced was blood. These receptors originate from a man between 40 and 49 years old with Graves' ophthalmopathy.

Ten or more counts support this clonotype. The chain recombines TRBV18 with TRBJ2-5; D gene uncertain. Germline-derived CDR1 and CDR2 are KGHSH and LQKENI. V dropped 8 bases and J dropped 0 bases, with 10 bases sitting between them. The CDR3 covers 13 residues. The CDR3 loop reads CASSPGNQETQYF. The CDR3 DNA sequence: TGTGCCAGCAGCCCTGGGAACCAAGAGACCCAGTACTTC.

This clonotype was picked up many times. J is TRBJ2-1 and V is TRBV29-1, with 7 bases identical to TRBD1. CDR1 is SQVTM, CDR2 ANQGSEA, per germline. CDR3 length: 14 residues. Trimming removed 7 bases from V and 4 bases from J; junction bases left unmatched: 10. The CDR3 DNA reads TGCAGCGCCACGACAGGGTCGCCATACAATGAGCAGTTCTTC. Translating it yields CSATTGSPYNEQFF.

This clonotype was counted once. This may be a read error: a much more frequent sequence differs by one nucleotide. The chain is built from TRBV6-2 or TRBV6-3 and TRBJ2-7, with 9 bases identical to TRBD1. This CDR3 contains 15 residues. CDR1 and CDR2 (germline): MNHEY, SVGEGT. For the CDR3, the DNA is TGTGCCAGCAGTTCCCTGACAGGGGGGACCTACGGGCAGTACTTC. The encoded protein is CASSSLTGGTYGQYF.

This chain joins TRBV7-9 and TRBJ2-7, with D possibly TRBD2 on 6 matching bases. The CDR3 covers 14 residues. V shed 5 bases and J shed 4 bases, with 15 bases lying between them. CDR1 is SEHNR and CDR2 is FQNEAQ in the germline V gene (reference sequence). The chain's CDR3 is CASSPWGVRYEQYF. CDR3 nucleotide sequence: TGTGCCAGCAGCCCGTGGGGGGTGAGGTACGAGCAGTACTTC.

This clonotype was detected many times. Here the CDR3 reads CASSPAVFAGGHYRPGDTQYF. DNA for the CDR3: TGTGCCAGCAGCCCCGCCGTTTTTGCGGGGGGTCACTATCGACCGGGGGATACGCAGTATTTT. The gene calls are TRBV7-9 and TRBJ2-3; TRBD2 matches 8 bases. The length of the CDR3 is 21 residues. V was pared by 5 bases and J by 6 bases, with 28 bases of the junction left unmatched. Per the germline V gene, CDR1 is SEHNR and CDR2 is FQNEAQ (reference sequence).